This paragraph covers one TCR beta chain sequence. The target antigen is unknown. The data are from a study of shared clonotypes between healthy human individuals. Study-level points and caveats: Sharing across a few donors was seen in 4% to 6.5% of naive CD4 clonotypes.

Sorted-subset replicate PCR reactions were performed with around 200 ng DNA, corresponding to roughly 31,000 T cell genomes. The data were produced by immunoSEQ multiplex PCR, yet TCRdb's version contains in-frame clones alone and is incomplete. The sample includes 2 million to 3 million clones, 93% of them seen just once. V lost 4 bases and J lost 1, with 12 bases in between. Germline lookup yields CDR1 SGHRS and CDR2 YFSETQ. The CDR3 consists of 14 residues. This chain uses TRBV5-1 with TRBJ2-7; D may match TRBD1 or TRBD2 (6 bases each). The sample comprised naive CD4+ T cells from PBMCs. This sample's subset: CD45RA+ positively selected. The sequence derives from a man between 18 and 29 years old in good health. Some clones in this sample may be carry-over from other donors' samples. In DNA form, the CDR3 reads TGCGCCAGCAGCGTGACTAGGGGGTCCTACGAGCAGTACTTC. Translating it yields CASSVTRGSYEQYF. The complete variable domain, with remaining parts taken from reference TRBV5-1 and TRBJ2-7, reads KAGVTQTPRYLIKTRGQQVTLSCSPISGHRSVSWYQQTPGQGLQFLFEYFSETQRNKGNFPGRFSGRQFSNSRSEMNVSTLELGDSALYLCASSVTRGSYEQYFGPGTRLTVT.